This T cell receptor (beta chain) was sequenced in a study of vaccination effects on CD4 cells after COVID-19. This clone was detected a few times. Its antigen remains unidentified. The repertoire was sequenced with immunoSEQ multiplex PCR; TCRdb's copy has only in-frame clones and lacks some. The repertoire holds some 60,000 clones, with approximately 79% as singletons. General study results and limits: Cross-reaction with common cold coronaviruses was seen in only 1 of 255 vaccine-induced clones from healthy vaccinees.

The CDR3 totals 15 residues. Trimming shortened V by 4 bases and J by 3 bases, and 13 bases separated the two germline ends. Germline-derived CDR1 and CDR2 are SGHRS and YFSETQ. Using viral peptide pools, the ViraFEST assay grew out antigen-specific CD4+ T cells prior to sequencing. On roughly day 10 of culture, CD4+ T cells were separated out. Vaccinated participants had no history of SARS-CoV-2 infection and tested negative for nucleocapsid antibodies. Peptides at about 10 ug/ml and IL-2 at around 9.3 IU/ml were added to a few million PBMC per well. Days 3 and 7 saw half the medium replaced with IL-2 medium.

The chain employs TRBV5-1 and TRBJ2-2; D gene uncertain. The specimen comprised CD4+ T cells from PBMCs cultured with HCoV-NL63 spike peptides, sampled before COVID-19 vaccination. This clonotype was obtained from a human donor who received a COVID-19 vaccine. This chain's CDR3 is CASSAIRWDTGELFF. The CDR3 nucleotides are TGCGCCAGCAGCGCCATTAGGTGGGACACCGGGGAGCTGTTTTTT. Full variable domain (rest looked up from reference TRBV5-1 and TRBJ2-2): KAGVTQTPRYLIKTRGQQVTLSCSPISGHRSVSWYQQTPGQGLQFLFEYFSETQRNKGNFPGRFSGRQFSNSRSEMNVSTLELGDSALYLCASSAIRWDTGELFFGEGSRLTVL.